Sequencing of this TCR beta chain was carried out in a study of identical twins. General study results and limits: Models underestimated TCR alpha sharing (out-of-frame) in monozygotic twins.

TCRdb reprocessed the 5' RACE reads via MiXCR and lists one record per CDR3 protein. The sample records approximately 700,000 distinct CDR3 sequences, 5.5% to 7.5% being singletons. Trimming left V 4 bases short and J 6 bases short, with 1 base between. There are 11 residues in the CDR3. This clonotype was detected ten times or more. As yet, its antigen is unknown. Sequencing input: naive T cells sorted from blood. This clonotype originated in a man aged 18 to 29 in good health. V is TRBV12-3 or TRBV12-4 and J is TRBJ1-6; D not certain. The CDR3 DNA follows: TGTGCCAGCAGTTCTAATTCACCCCTCCACTTT. As protein: CASSSNSPLHF.